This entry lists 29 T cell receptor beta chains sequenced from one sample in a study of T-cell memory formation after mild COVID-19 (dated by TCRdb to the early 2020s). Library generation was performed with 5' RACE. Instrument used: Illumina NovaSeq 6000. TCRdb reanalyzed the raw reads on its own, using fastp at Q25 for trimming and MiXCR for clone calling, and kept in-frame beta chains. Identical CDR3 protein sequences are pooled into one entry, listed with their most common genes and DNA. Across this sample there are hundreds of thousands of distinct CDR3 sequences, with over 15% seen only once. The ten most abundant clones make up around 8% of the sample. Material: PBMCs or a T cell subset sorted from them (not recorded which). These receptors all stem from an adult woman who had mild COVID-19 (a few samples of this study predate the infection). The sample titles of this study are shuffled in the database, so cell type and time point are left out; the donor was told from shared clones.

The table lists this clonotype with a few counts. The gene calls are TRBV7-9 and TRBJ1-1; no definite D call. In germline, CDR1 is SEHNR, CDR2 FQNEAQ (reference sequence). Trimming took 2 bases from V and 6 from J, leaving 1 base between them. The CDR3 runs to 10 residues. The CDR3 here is CASSLPEAFF. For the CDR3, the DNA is TGTGCCAGCAGCTTACCTGAAGCTTTCTTT.

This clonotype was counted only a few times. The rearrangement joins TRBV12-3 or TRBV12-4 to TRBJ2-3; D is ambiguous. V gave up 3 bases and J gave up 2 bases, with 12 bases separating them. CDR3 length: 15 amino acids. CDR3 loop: CASSFMRQITDTQYF. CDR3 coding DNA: TGTGCCAGCAGTTTTATGCGGCAGATCACAGATACGCAGTATTTT.

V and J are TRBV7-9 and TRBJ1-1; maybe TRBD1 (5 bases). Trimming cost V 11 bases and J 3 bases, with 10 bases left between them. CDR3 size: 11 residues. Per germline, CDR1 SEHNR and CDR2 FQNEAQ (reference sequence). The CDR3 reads CASREDTEAFF. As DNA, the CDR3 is TGTGCCTCCAGGGAGGACACTGAAGCTTTCTTT. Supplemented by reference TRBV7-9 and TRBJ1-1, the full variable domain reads DTGVSQNPRHKITKRGQNVTFRCDPISEHNRLYWYRQTLGQGPEFLTYFQNEAQLEKSRLLSDRFSAERPKGSFSTLEIQRTEQGDSAMYLCASREDTEAFFGQGTRLTVV.

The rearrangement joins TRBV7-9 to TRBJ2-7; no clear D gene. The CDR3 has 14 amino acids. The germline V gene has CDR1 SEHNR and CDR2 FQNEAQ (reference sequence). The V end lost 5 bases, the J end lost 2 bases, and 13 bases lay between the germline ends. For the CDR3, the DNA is TGTGCCAGCAGCCCCCAGCCTTTAACCTACGAGCAGTACTTC. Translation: CASSPQPLTYEQYF.

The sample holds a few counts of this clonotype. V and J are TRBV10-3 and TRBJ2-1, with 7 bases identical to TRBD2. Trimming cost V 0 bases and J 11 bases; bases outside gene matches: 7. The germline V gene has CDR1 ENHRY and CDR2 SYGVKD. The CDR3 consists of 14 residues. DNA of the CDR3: TGTGCCATCAGTGAGTCAGCAGAACTAGCGCAGCAGTTCTTC. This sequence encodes CAISESAELAQQFF.

CDR3 nucleotide sequence: TGTGCCAGCAGTTTAAGGGGGGCAGCCAGATATGGCTACACCTTC. Amino acids: CASSLRGAARYGYTF. The genes are TRBV27 and TRBJ1-2, with TRBD1 as a possible D gene (6 bases). V was clipped by 2 bases and J by 5 bases, with 15 bases between them. Germline lookup yields CDR1 MNHEY and CDR2 SMNVEV (reference sequence). The CDR3 spans 15 residues.

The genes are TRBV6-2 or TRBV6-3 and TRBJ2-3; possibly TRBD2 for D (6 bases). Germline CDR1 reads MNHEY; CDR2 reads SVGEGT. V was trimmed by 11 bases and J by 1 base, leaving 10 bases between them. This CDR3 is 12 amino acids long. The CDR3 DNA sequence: TGTGCCGCAGCGGGCCGCACAGATACGCAGTATTTT. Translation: CAAAGRTDTQYF.

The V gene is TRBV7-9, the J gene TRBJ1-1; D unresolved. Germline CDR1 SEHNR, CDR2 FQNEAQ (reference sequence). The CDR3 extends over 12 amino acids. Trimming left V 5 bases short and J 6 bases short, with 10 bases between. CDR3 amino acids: CASSLLRAEAFF. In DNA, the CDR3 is TGTGCCAGCAGCCTACTTAGGGCTGAAGCTTTCTTT.

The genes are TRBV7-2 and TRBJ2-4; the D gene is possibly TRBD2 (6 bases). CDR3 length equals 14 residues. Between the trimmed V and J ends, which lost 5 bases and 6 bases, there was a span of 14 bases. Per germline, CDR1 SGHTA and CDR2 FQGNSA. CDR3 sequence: CASSRGGTGNIQYF. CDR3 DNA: TGTGCCAGCAGCCGCGGCGGGACCGGAAACATTCAGTACTTC. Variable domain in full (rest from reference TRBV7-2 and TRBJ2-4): GAGVSQSPSNKVTEKGKDVELRCDPISGHTALYWYRQSLGQGLEFLIYFQGNSAPDKSGLPSDRFSAERTGGSVSTLTIQRTQQEDSAVYLCASSRGGTGNIQYFGAGTRLSVL.

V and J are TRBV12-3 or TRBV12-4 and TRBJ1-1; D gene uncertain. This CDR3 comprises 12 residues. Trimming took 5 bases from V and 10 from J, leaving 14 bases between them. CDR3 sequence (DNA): TGTGCCAGCAGTCCTGGTTTACACAGAGCTTTCTTT. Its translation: CASSPGLHRAFF.

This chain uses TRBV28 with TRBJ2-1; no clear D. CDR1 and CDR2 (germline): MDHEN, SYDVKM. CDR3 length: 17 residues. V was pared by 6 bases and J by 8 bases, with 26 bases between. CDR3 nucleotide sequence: TGTGCCAGCAGCCCTGCTAGGCAGACCGGGCGTTGGGATGAGCAGTTCTTC. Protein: CASSPARQTGRWDEQFF.

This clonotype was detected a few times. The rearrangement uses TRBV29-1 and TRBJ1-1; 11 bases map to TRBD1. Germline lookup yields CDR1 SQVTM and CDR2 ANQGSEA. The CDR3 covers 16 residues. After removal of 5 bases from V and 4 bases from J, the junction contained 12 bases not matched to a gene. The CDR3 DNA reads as TGCAGCGTTCTTTGGACAGGGGGCGCCTCGAGCACTGAAGCTTTCTTT. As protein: CSVLWTGGASSTEAFF.

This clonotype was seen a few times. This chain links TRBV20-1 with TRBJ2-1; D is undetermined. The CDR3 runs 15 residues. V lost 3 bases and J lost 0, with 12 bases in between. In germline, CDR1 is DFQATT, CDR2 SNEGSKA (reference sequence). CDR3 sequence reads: CSASRLTDSYNEQFF. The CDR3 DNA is TGCAGTGCTAGCCGGCTAACTGACTCCTACAATGAGCAGTTCTTC.

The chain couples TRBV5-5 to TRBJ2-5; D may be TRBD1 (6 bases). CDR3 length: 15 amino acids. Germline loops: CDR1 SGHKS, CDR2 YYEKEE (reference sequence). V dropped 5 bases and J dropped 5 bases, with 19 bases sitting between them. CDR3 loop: CASRPTPGAIETQYF. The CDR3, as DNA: TGTGCCAGCAGACCGACGCCAGGGGCTATCGAGACCCAGTACTTC.

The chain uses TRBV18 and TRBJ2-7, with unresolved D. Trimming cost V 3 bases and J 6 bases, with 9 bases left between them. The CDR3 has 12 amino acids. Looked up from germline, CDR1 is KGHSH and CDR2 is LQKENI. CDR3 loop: CASSPYSTEQYF. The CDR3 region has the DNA TGTGCCAGCTCACCGTACTCAACCGAGCAGTACTTC.

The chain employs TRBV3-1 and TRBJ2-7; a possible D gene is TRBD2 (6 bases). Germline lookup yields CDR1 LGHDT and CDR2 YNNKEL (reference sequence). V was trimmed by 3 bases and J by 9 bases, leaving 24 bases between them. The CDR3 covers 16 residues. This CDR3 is CASSQGLLANGDRQYF. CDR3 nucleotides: TGTGCCAGCAGCCAGGGACTCTTGGCGAACGGCGATAGGCAGTACTTC.

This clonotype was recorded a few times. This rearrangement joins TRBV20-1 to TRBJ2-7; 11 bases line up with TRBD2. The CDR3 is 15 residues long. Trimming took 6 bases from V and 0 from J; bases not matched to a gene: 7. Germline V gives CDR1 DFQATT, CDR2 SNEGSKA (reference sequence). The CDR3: CSAKLTSGSSYEQYF. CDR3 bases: TGCAGTGCCAAACTAACTAGCGGGAGCTCCTACGAGCAGTACTTC.

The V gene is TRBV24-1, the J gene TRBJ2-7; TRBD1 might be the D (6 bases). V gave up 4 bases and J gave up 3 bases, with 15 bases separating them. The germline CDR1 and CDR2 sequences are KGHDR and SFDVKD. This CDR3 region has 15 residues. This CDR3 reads CATSDPQGNIYEQYF. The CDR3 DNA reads TGTGCCACCAGTGACCCCCAGGGGAATATCTACGAGCAGTACTTC.

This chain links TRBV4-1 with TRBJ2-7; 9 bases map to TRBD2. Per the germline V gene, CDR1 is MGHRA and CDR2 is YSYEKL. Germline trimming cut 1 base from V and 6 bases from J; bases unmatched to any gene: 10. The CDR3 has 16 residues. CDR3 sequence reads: CASSQVFSGGASEQYF. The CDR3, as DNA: TGCGCCAGCAGCCAAGTCTTTAGCGGGGGAGCGAGCGAGCAGTACTTC.

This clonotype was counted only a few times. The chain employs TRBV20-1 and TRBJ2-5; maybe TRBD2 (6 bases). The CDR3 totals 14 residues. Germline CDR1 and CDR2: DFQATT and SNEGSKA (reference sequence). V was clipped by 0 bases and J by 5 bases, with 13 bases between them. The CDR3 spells CSARDGRGGETQYF. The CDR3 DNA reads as TGCAGTGCTAGAGATGGGCGGGGCGGCGAGACCCAGTACTTC.

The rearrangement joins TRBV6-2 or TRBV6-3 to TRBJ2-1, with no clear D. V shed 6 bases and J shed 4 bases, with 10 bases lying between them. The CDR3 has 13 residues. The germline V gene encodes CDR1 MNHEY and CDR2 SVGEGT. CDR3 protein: CASRDRVYNEQFF. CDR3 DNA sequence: TGTGCCAGCAGGGACCGGGTATACAATGAGCAGTTCTTC.

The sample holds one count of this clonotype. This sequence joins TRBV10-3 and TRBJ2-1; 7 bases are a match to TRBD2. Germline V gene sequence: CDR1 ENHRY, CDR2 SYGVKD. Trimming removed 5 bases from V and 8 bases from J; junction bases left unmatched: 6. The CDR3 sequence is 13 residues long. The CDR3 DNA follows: TGTGCCATCAGTAGCGGGAAATTCGATGAGCAGTTCTTC. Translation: CAISSGKFDEQFF.

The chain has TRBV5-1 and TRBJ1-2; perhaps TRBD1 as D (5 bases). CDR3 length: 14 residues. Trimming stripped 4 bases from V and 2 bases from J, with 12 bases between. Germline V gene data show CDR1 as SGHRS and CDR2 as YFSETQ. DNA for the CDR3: TGCGCCAGCAGCCTGACAGAACTCAACTATGGCTACACCTTC. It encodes CASSLTELNYGYTF.

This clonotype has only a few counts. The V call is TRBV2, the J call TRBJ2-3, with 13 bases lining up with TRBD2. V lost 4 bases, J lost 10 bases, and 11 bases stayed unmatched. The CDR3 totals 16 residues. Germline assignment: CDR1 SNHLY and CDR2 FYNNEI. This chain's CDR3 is CASSGGLAGTDIAQYF. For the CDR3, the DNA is TGTGCCAGCAGTGGGGGACTAGCGGGGACCGATATCGCGCAGTATTTT.

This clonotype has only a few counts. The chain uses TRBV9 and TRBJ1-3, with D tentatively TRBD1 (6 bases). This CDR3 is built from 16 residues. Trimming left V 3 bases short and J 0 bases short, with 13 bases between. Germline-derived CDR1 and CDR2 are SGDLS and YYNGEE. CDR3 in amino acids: CASSAGGGFSGNTIYF. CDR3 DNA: TGTGCCAGCAGCGCCGGAGGGGGGTTCTCTGGAAACACCATATATTTT.

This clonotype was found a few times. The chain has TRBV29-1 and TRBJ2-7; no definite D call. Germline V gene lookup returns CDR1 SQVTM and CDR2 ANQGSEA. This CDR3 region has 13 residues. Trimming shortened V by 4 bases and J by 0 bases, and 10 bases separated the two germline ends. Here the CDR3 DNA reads TGCAGCGTTGGTGTCAGCGCCTCCTACGAGCAGTACTTC. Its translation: CSVGVSASYEQYF.

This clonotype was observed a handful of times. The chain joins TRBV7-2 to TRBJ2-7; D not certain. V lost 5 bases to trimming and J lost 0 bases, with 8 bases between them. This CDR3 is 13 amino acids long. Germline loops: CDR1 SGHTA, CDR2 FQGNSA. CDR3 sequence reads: CASSARNSYEQYF. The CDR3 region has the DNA TGTGCCAGCAGCGCCAGGAACTCCTACGAGCAGTACTTC.

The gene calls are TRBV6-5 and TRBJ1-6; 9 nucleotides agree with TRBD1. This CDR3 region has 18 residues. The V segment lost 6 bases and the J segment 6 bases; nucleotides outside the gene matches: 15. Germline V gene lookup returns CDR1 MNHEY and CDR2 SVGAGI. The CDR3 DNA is TGTGCCAGCAGAAAGACTTGGGACAGGGATTTCACTAATTCACCCCTCCACTTT. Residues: CASRKTWDRDFTNSPLHF.

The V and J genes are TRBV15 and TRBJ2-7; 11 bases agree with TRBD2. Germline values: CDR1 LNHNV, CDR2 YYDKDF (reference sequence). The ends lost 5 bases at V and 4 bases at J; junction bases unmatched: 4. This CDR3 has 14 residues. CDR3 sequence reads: CATSVRTSGYEQYF. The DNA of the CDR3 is TGTGCCACCAGCGTTAGGACTAGCGGGTACGAGCAGTACTTC.